The T cell receptor beta chain described here comes from a study of graft-versus-host responses after intestinal transplantation. The responders that had proliferated, CFSE-low CD3+CD4+ and CD3+CD8+ cells, were sorted after the reaction. The table came from immunoSEQ multiplex PCR; TCRdb's copy has only in-frame clones and leaves some out. The repertoire holds some 21,000 clones, around three fifths seen once, with over 0.9% in the top ten. In germline, CDR1 is SGHAT, CDR2 FQNNGV. This CDR3 has 13 amino acids. The junction had 0 bases not matched to a gene; V was cut back by 3 bases and J by 4 bases. Study-wide findings and caveats: Early after transplant, HvG clones declined as circulating GvH clones peaked. Recipient-marrow GvH clones were detected, some having first appeared in ileum or blood.

The chain combines TRBV11-2 with TRBJ1-2, with 9 bases identical to TRBD1. The specimen comprised alloreactive CD4+ T cells from a mixed lymphocyte reaction culture, sampled before intestinal transplant. The subset: CFSE-low proliferating T cells sorted from roughly six-day pre-transplant mixed lymphocyte reaction (GvH or HvG direction). This TCR was recovered from a human patient who received an intestinal transplant. The CDR3 DNA reads TGTGCCAGCAGCTTGACAGGGGGCTATGGCTACACCTTC. This codes for CASSLTGGYGYTF.